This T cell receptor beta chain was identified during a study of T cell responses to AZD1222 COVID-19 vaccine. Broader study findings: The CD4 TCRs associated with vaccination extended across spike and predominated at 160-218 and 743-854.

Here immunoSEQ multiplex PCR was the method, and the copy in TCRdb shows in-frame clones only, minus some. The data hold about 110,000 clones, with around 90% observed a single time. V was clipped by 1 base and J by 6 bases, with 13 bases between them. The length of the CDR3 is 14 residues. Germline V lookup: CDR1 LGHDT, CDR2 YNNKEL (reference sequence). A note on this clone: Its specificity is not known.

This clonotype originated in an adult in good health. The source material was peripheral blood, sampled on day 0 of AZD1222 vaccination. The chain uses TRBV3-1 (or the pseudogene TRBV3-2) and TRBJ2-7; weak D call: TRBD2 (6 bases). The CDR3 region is CASSQGYQGGEQYF. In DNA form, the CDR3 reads TGTGCCAGCAGCCAAGGTTACCAGGGAGGCGAGCAGTACTTC.